The next 18 T cell receptor beta chains were all read from a single sample in a study of T cell responses to AZD1222 COVID-19 vaccine. Clones were read by immunoSEQ multiplex PCR, and TCRdb kept only the in-frame ones, dropping some. The sample contains 95,000 to 110,000 clones, 87% of which appear only once. The source was peripheral blood, collected 28 days after the second AZD1222 dose. The receptors stem from an adult who received the AZD1222 COVID-19 vaccine.

This clone was recorded once. The CDR3 bases are TGTGCCAGCAGCCTACAGGGGGCTGTCGATGGCTACACCTTC. The encoded protein is CASSLQGAVDGYTF. The chain uses TRBV3-1 (or the pseudogene TRBV3-2) and TRBJ1-2; 9 bases map to TRBD1. Losses at the gene ends were 4 bases for V and 6 bases for J; bases not matched to a gene: 6. The CDR3 totals 14 residues. Germline loops: CDR1 LGHDT, CDR2 YNNKEL (reference sequence).

J is TRBJ1-5 and V is TRBV6-5; tentative D call: TRBD1 (6 bases). Trimming took off 2 bases at V and 0 bases at J, with 8 bases between the two ends. The CDR3 runs 15 residues. CDR1 and CDR2 from the germline V gene are MNHEY and SVGAGI. The CDR3 region is CASSYGQYSNQPQHF. The CDR3 bases are TGTGCCAGCAGTTACGGACAGTATAGCAATCAGCCCCAGCATTTT.

The chain has TRBV6-2 or TRBV6-3 and TRBJ2-3, with 11 bases identical to TRBD2. The CDR3 spans 13 residues. The J segment lost 5 bases and the V segment lost 5 bases, leaving 0 bases of the junction unmatched. Germline CDR1 and CDR2: MNHEY and SVGEGT. CDR3 sequence: CASSLAGGDTQYF. The CDR3 bases are TGTGCCAGCAGTCTAGCGGGGGGAGATACGCAGTATTTT.

The chain combines TRBV5-6 with TRBJ2-5; TRBD2 matches 14 bases. Per germline, CDR1 SGHDT and CDR2 YYEEEE. There are 18 residues in the CDR3. V lost 4 bases, J lost 7 bases, and 15 bases stayed unmatched. CDR3 protein: CASSGLAGGPGPRGTQYF. DNA of the CDR3: TGTGCCAGCAGCGGACTAGCGGGGGGCCCTGGGCCCCGAGGGACCCAGTACTTC.

The rearrangement links TRBV7-8 to TRBJ1-1; a possible D gene is TRBD1 (5 bases). The CDR3 sequence is 14 residues long. V lost 4 bases and J 0 bases, leaving 9 bases between the germline ends. Germline V gene sequence: CDR1 SGHVS, CDR2 FQNEAQ. The CDR3 spells CASSSGRLNTEAFF. The CDR3 DNA reads as TGTGCCAGCAGCTCGGGACGGTTGAACACTGAAGCTTTCTTT.

J is TRBJ2-2 and V is TRBV2; 11 positions agree with TRBD2. Germline CDR1 reads SNHLY; CDR2 reads FYNNEI. This CDR3 comprises 15 residues. V trimming: 10 bases; J trimming: 5 bases; junction bases outside the gene matches: 9. CDR3 sequence: CATSLAGGPTGELFF. DNA of the CDR3: TGTGCCACCTCTTTAGCGGGGGGGCCGACCGGGGAGCTGTTTTTT.

A single count supports this clone. The gene calls are TRBV5-1 and TRBJ2-1; TRBD2 agrees at 13 bases. Germline-derived CDR1 and CDR2 are SGHRS and YFSETQ. Unmatched junction bases numbered 2, after V lost 4 bases and J lost 4 bases. The CDR3 sequence is 15 residues long. CDR3 residues: CASSGGLAGYNEQFF. CDR3 coding DNA: TGCGCCAGCAGCGGGGGACTAGCGGGGTACAATGAGCAGTTCTTC.

The genes are TRBV24-1 and TRBJ1-1; 8 bases line up with TRBD1. The CDR3 covers 12 residues. Germline-derived CDR1 and CDR2 are KGHDR and SFDVKD. The J segment lost 10 bases and the V segment lost 4 bases, leaving 4 bases of the junction unmatched. The DNA of the CDR3 is TGTGCCACCAGTGAAGGGACAGGACCAGCTTTCTTT. Protein sequence: CATSEGTGPAFF.

This clone was counted only a few times. CDR3 residues: CASSLGTASYEQYF. The CDR3 bases are TGCGCCAGCAGCTTGGGGACAGCATCCTACGAGCAGTACTTC. The V gene is TRBV5-1, the J gene TRBJ2-7; D might be TRBD1 (6 bases). Per the germline V gene, CDR1 is SGHRS and CDR2 is YFSETQ. The germline V and J ends were trimmed by 0 bases and 1 base, with 8 bases remaining between them. The CDR3 is 14 residues long.

V is TRBV7-2 and J is TRBJ1-1; no reliable D call. CDR3 length equals 14 residues. Germline loops: CDR1 SGHTA, CDR2 FQGNSA. V gave up 5 bases and J gave up 1 base, with 11 bases separating them. This chain's CDR3 is CASSPSSQNTEAFF. The DNA for the CDR3 is TGTGCCAGCAGCCCCAGTTCACAGAACACTGAAGCTTTCTTT.

The chain recombines TRBV6-5 with TRBJ1-1; 7 bases align to TRBD1. The germline gives CDR1 MNHEY, CDR2 SVGAGI. J lost 4 bases, V lost 3 bases, and 8 bases had no gene match. The CDR3 extends over 15 amino acids. CDR3 bases: TGTGCCAGCAGTTATTCGTACCAGGGGGGCACTGAAGCTTTCTTT. Residues: CASSYSYQGGTEAFF.

The chain combines TRBV19 with TRBJ2-1, with TRBD1 matching over 9 bases. Germline V gene lookup returns CDR1 LNHDA and CDR2 SQIVND (reference sequence). V shed 4 bases, J shed 0 bases, and the junction held 13 bases outside the gene matches. This CDR3 is 19 amino acids long. CDR3 residues: CASSNRDRAQLHSYNEQFF. As DNA, the CDR3 is TGTGCCAGTAGTAACCGGGACAGGGCCCAATTGCACTCCTACAATGAGCAGTTCTTC.

The chain combines TRBV7-9 with TRBJ1-1; D is perhaps TRBD1 (5 bases). The length of the CDR3 is 17 residues. The germline CDR1 and CDR2 sequences are SEHNR and FQNEAQ (reference sequence). Trimming shortened V by 7 bases and J by 10 bases, and 31 bases separated the two germline ends. CDR3 nucleotides: TGTGCCAGCACTAAGACCTCCGGTACAGGCCCTTCCCTGGGAGCTTTCTTT. Its translation: CASTKTSGTGPSLGAFF.

The chain employs TRBV28 and TRBJ1-6; D call uncertain. The CDR3 runs to 11 residues. V gave up 3 bases and J gave up 9 bases, with 3 bases separating them. The germline CDR1 and CDR2 sequences are MDHEN and SYDVKM. The DNA for the CDR3 is TGTGCCAGCAGTTTTGGTTCACCCCTCCACTTT. Amino acids: CASSFGSPLHF.

The chain uses TRBV4-3 and TRBJ2-7; TRBD1 matches 7 bases. Germline CDR1 LGHNA, CDR2 YSLEER. This CDR3 comprises 15 residues. With 3 bases clipped from V and 0 bases from J, the junction kept 5 bases outside the gene matches. The DNA for the CDR3 is TGCGCCAGCAGCCAGGCGACAGGGAACTCCTACGAGCAGTACTTC. Translating gives CASSQATGNSYEQYF.

The rearrangement links TRBV6-2 or TRBV6-3 to TRBJ1-1; no reliable D call. The length of the CDR3 is 13 residues. The germline CDR1 and CDR2 sequences are MNHEY and SVGEGT. V lost 5 bases and J lost 6, with 13 bases in between. In nucleotides, the CDR3 is TGTGCCAGCAGTCCCCACAACGTAGCTGAAGCTTTCTTT. Protein product: CASSPHNVAEAFF.

This clone was picked up a small number of times. The V gene is TRBV5-1, the J gene TRBJ2-3; 8 nucleotides match TRBD2. Germline values: CDR1 SGHRS, CDR2 YFSETQ. The CDR3 totals 16 residues. Trimming cost V 3 bases and J 6 bases; bases outside gene matches: 12. CDR3 nucleotides: TGCGCCAGCAGCTCCCCTCCGGGACCGGGAGGGGATACGCAGTATTTT. Encoded protein: CASSSPPGPGGDTQYF. The full variable domain, with the rest looked up from reference TRBV5-1 and TRBJ2-3, is KAGVTQTPRYLIKTRGQQVTLSCSPISGHRSVSWYQQTPGQGLQFLFEYFSETQRNKGNFPGRFSGRQFSNSRSEMNVSTLELGDSALYLCASSSPPGPGGDTQYFGPGTRLTVL.

This sequence joins TRBV5-4 and TRBJ2-5; 7 nucleotides align to TRBD1. V lost 3 bases to trimming and J lost 3 bases; unmatched junction nucleotides: 5. The germline V gene has CDR1 SGHNT and CDR2 YYREEE (reference sequence). CDR3 length: 14 amino acids. CDR3: CASSSTGTEETQYF. The CDR3 DNA sequence: TGTGCCAGCAGCTCCACCGGGACAGAAGAGACCCAGTACTTC.